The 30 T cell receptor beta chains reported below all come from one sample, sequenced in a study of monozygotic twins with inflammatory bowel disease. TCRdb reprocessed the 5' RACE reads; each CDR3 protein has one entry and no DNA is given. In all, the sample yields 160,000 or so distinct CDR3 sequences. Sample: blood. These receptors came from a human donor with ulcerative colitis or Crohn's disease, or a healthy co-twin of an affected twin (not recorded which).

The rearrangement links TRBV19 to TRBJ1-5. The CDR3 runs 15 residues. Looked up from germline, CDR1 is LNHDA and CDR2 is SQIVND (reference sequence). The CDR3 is CASSIALYSNQPQHF.

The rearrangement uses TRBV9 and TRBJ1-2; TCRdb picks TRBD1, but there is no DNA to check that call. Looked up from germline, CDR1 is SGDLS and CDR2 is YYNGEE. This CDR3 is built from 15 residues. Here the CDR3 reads CASSVGDRGPYGYTF.

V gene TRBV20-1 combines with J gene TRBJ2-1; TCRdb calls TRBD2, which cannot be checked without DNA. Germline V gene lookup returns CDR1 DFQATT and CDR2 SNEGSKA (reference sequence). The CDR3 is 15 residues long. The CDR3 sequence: CSAPRTSGSGSEQFF.

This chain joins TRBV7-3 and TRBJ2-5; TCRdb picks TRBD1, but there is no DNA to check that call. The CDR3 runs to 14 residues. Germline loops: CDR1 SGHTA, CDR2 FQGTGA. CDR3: CASSLAGRQETQYF.

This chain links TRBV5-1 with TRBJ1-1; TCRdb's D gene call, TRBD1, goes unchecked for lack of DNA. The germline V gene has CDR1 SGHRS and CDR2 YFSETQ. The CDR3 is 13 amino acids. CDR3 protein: CASSSGANTEAFF.

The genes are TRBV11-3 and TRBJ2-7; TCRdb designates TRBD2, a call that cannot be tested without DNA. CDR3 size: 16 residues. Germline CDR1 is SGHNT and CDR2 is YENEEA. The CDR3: CASSLEREASSYEQYF.

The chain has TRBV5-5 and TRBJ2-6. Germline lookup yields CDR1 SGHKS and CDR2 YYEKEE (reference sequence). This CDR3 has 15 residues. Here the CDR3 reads CASSLGPVGANVLTF.

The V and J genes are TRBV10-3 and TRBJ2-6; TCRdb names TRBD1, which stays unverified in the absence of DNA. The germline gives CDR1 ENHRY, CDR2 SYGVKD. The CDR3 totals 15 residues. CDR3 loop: CAISEGQSGANVLTF.

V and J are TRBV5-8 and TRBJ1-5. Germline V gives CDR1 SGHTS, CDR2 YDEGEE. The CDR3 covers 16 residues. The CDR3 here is CASSLRQIYSNQPQHF.

CDR3 sequence: CASSFGQGSSYEQYF. This chain uses TRBV5-5 with TRBJ2-7; TCRdb reports TRBD1, a call that lacks DNA to check it against. Per germline, CDR1 SGHKS and CDR2 YYEKEE (reference sequence). This CDR3 comprises 15 residues.

CDR3 sequence: CASSLDPAGENNEQFF. The chain has TRBV5-1 and TRBJ2-1; there is no DNA to check the TCRdb D call of TRBD1. Germline CDR1 reads SGHRS; CDR2 reads YFSETQ. The CDR3 runs 16 residues.

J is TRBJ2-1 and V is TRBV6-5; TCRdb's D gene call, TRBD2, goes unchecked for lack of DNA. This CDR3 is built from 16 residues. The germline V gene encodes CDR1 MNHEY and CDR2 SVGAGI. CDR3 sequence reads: CASSYSLGRAYNVQFF.

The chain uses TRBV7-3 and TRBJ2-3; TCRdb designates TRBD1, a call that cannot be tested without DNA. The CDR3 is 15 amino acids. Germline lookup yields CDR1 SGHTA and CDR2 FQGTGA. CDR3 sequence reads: CASSSGQTSTDTQYF.

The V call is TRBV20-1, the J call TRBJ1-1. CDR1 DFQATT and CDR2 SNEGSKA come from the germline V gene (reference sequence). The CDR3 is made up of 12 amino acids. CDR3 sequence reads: CSVPVLNTEAFF.

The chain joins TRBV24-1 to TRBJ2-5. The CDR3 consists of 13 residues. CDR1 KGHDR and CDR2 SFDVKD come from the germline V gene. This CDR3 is CATSDPVLETQYF.

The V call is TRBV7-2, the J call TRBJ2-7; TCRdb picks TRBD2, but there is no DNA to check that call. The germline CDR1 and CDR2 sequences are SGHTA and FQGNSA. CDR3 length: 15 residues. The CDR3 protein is CASSLTSGRAGEQYF.

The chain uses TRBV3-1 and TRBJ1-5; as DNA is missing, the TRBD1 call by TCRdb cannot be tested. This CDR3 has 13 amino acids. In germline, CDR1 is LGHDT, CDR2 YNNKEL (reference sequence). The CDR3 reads CASSQDPVRPQHF.

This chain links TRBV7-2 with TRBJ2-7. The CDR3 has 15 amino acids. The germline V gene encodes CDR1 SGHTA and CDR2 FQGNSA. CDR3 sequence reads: CASSVSGGTSYEQYF.

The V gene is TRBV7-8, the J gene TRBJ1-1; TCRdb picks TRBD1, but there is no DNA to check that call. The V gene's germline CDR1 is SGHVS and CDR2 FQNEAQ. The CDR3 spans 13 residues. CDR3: CASSLQGGTEAFF.

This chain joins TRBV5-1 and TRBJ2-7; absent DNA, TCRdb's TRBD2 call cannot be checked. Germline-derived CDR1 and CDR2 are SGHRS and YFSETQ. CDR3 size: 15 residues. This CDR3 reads CASSYSGRTTYEQYF.

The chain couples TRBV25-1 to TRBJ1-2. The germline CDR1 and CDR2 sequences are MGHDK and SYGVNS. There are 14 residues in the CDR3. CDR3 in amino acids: CASSEFGVNYGYTF.

The CDR3 spells CSARTGVGTLHF. The chain couples TRBV20-1 to TRBJ1-6; no DNA is available, so the TRBD1 call from TCRdb remains unchecked. The V gene's germline CDR1 is DFQATT and CDR2 SNEGSKA (reference sequence). The CDR3 consists of 12 residues.

CDR3 sequence reads: CASSERTGVGGYTF. This chain links TRBV25-1 with TRBJ1-2; the D gene TCRdb calls, TRBD1, cannot be checked with no DNA. CDR1 is MGHDK, CDR2 SYGVNS, per germline. The CDR3 is made up of 14 amino acids.

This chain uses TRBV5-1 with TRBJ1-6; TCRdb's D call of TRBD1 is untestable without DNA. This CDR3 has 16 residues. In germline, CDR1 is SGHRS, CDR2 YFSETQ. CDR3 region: CASSNRQGPRNSPLHF.

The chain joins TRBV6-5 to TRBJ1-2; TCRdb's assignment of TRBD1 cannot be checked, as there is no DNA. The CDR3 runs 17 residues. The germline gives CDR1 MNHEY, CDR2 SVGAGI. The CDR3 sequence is CASSYPPGQGSRAGYTF.

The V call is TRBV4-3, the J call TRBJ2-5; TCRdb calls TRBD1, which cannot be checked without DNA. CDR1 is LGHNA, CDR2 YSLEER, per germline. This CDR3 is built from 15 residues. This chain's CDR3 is CASSQGIQGAKTQYF.

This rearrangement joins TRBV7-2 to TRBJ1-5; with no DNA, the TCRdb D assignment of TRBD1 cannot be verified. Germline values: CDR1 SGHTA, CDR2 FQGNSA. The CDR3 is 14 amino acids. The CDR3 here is CASSTDRYNQPQHF.

The chain's CDR3 is CASKGSGYYEQYF. V is TRBV28 and J is TRBJ2-7; TCRdb outputs TRBD1, but without DNA this stays unchecked. Germline CDR1 and CDR2: MDHEN and SYDVKM. The CDR3 length is 13 residues.

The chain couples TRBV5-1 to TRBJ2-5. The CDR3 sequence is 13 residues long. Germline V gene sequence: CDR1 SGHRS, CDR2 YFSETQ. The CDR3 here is CASRRLDQETQYF.

This CDR3 reads CASSSTMAGNTIYF. This sequence joins TRBV12-3 or TRBV12-4 and TRBJ1-3. This CDR3 has 14 residues.